This record concerns one TCR beta chain sequence. These data are taken from a study of blood T cell repertoires in COVID-19. Study details: Sites in the United States, Italy and Spain provided acute and convalescent COVID-19 samples. Nucleic acid was either cDNA or gDNA, and it came from T cells, B-cell-depleted T cells, or PBMCs.

Followed over time, Seattle patients had been enrolled while infection was active. Authors' processing steps: Using reference gene primer amplification, nucleated cell counts were estimated. Produced via immunoSEQ multiplex PCR; TCRdb's table is partial and in-frame only. V and J calls plus clone size are reproduced from that table; the DNA served to infer D and trimming. This sample has about 180,000 clones; around four fifths occur once, and the top ten carry about 7%. The specimen was peripheral blood. The source is a woman aged 40 to 55 with COVID-19, enrolled during active disease.

CDR3 loop: CASTDGLLGTYEQYF. The CDR3 DNA is TGCGCCAGCACCGACGGACTCCTTGGGACTTACGAGCAGTACTTC. The V gene is TRBV5-1, the J gene TRBJ2-7, with D possibly being TRBD2 (6 bases). The V and J ends lost 6 bases and 4 bases respectively, with 20 bases between them. Germline V gene lookup returns CDR1 SGHRS and CDR2 YFSETQ. The CDR3 consists of 15 residues.